Sequencing of this TCR beta chain was carried out in a study of human CD8 memory T cell subsets (TCRdb year 2020). Concerning the study at large: TCRbeta repertoires of stem-like (TSTEM), progenitor exhausted-like (TPEX) and effector memory CD8+ T cell subsets were compared to assess their clonal relationships. TCRbeta repertoires were obtained from five to seven donors, each contributing TSTEM, TPEX and effector memory subsets.

No count is logged; frequency rates this clonotype as medium-sized (0.01 to 0.1%). Its antigen is unknown. A Human TCR Profiling Kit was used to prepare UMI-labeled 5' RACE TCRbeta libraries. Every TCRbeta library was prepared in parallel with an identical number of PCR cycles. In the original analysis: The number of functional CDR3beta clonotypes in each TCRbeta library ranged from roughly 3,000 to 20,000. MIGEC 1.2.9 was used for UMI extraction and consensus assembly, with at least three reads per UMI being required. MiXCR 3.0.3 was used to extract the in-frame CDR3beta repertoires. Each sample was downsampled to 42,000 randomly selected UMIs before diversity metrics were calculated in VDJtools 1.2.1. Repertoire overlap metrics D, R and F2 were calculated in VDJtools for the top 3,000 clones of each sample pair. TCRdb reprocessed the reads into one record per CDR3 protein sequence, lacking DNA. The V and J calls follow TCRdb's processing rather than the paper's. This specimen's table enumerates 9,500 to 12,000 distinct CDR3 sequences. The leading ten clones occupy 15% to 17% of the sample.

Here is what the overall study found, with its caveats: Although both stem-like subsets shared clonotypes with effector memory cells, the overlap between TSTEM and TPEX repertoires was minimal, suggesting distinct antigen spectra for the TSTEM and TPEX subsets. Normalized Shannon-Wiener diversity was similarly high in the TSTEM and TPEX subsets, while the effector memory subsets were comparatively less diverse. Only TCRbeta chains were sequenced, and repertoire comparisons rested on six donors tested with paired t-tests and Bonferroni correction. Based on Chao1 estimates, TSTEM subsets appeared to have greater repertoire diversity than TPEX subsets, which may reflect a broader range of specificities.

Reading from cysteine to phenylalanine, the CDR3 counts 14 amino acids. No DNA is given. In the germline V gene, CDR1 corresponds to SGHVS and CDR2 to FQNEAQ. Peripheral blood mononuclear cells were isolated from healthy donor buffy coats by density gradient separation. Negative magnetic separation using EasySep or MojoSort CD8+ T cell isolation kits was how the study enriched total CD8+ T cells. For each subset, total RNA was extracted using an RNeasy Mini Kit from duplicate vials of some 150,000 sorted CD8+ T cells. PBMCs were used either fresh or after being cryopreserved in fetal bovine serum containing approximately 10% DMSO. CD8+ T cell subsets were sorted to purity by fluorescence-activated cell sorting on a FACSAria III.

The rearranged segments are TRBV7-8 and TRBJ1-2; the TRBD1 assignment by TCRdb is unverifiable without DNA. The sequenced sample was CD8+ T cells from PBMCs. The receptor was isolated from a human donor in good health. The CDR3 here reads CASSGQGAYDGYTF.